The clone carrying this T cell receptor beta chain has ten or more counts. Its antigen is currently unknown. Genomic DNA was employed as the template in profiling TCR beta VDJ and CDR3. One entry per CDR3 protein results from TCRdb running MiXCR on the reads. The sample includes a few hundred thousand distinct CDR3 sequences, 55% to 70% of them seen just once. V was pared by 6 bases and J by 3 bases, with 11 bases between. This CDR3 spans 13 amino acids. Germline-derived CDR1 and CDR2 are WSHSY and SAAADI. This sample stems from a study of CD8+CD57+ T cells in acquired aplastic anemia. Turning to the study itself: Sorted CD4+ and CD8+ cells gave a mean 3.2 ug DNA, range about 0.19 to 27.4 ug. Healthy donors had, on average, roughly 9.8 million reads for their CD4+ cells. Broader study findings: Controls and patients did not differ significantly in CD8+ Simpson's diversity.

The sequence came from a human donor in good health, serving as a control. The genes are TRBV10-2 and TRBJ1-2; D unresolved. The specimen was sorted CD4+, CD8+, or CD8+CD57+ T cells (not recorded which) from PBMCs. Here the CDR3 reads CASREGTDYGYTF. The CDR3 DNA follows: TGCGCCAGCAGGGAGGGTACTGACTATGGCTACACCTTC.